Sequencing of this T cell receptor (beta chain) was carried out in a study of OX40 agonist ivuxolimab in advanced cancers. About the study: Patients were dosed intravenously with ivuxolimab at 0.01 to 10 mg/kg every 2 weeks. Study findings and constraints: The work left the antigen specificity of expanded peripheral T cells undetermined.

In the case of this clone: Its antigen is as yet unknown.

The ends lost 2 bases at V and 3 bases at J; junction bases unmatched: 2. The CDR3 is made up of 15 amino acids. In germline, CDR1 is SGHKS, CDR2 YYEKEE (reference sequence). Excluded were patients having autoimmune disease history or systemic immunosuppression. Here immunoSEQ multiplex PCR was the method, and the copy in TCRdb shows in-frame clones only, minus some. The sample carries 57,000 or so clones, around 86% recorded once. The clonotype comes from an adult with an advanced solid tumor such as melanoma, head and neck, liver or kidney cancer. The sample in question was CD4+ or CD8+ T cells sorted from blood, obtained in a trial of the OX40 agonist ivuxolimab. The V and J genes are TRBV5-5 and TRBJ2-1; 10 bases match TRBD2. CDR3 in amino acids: CASSLVAGGYNEQFF. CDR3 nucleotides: TGTGCCAGCAGCTTAGTAGCGGGGGGCTACAATGAGCAGTTCTTC.